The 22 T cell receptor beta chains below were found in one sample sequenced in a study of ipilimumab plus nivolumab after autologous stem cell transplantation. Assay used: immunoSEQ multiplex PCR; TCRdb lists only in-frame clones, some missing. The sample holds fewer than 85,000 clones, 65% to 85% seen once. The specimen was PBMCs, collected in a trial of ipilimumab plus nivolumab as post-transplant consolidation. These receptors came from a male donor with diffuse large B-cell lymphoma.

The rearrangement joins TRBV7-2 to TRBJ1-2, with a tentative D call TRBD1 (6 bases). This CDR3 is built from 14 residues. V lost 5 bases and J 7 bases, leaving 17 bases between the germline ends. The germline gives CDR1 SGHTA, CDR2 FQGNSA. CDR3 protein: CASSGVGAGGGYTF. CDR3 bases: TGTGCCAGCAGCGGGGTGGGGGCAGGAGGTGGCTACACCTTC.

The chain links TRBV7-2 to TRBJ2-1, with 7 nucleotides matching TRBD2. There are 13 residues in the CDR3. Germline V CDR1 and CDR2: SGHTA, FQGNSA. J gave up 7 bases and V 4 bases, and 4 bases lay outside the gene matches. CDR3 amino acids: CASSSGLGNEQFF. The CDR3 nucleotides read TGTGCCAGCAGCTCAGGACTAGGTAATGAGCAGTTCTTC.

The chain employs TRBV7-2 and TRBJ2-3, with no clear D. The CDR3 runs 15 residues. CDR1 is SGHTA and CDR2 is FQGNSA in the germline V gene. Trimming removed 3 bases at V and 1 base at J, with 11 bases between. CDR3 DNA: TGTGCCAGCAGCTTGTTGCCGGGCGGCACAGATACGCAGTATTTT. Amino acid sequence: CASSLLPGGTDTQYF.

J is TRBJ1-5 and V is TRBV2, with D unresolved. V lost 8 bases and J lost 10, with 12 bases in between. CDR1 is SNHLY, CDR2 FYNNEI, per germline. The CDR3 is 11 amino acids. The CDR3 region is CASGRRGPQHF. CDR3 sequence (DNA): TGTGCCAGCGGGAGGAGAGGCCCCCAGCATTTT.

The CDR3 spells CASSPEAPVTDTQYF. The CDR3 coding sequence is TGTGCCAGCAGCCCCGAGGCCCCGGTCACAGATACGCAGTATTTT. V is TRBV7-2 and J is TRBJ2-3; no clear D gene. The ends were cut back, 5 bases at V and 2 bases at J, with 14 bases in the middle. CDR1 is SGHTA and CDR2 is FQGNSA in the germline V gene. The CDR3 runs 15 residues.

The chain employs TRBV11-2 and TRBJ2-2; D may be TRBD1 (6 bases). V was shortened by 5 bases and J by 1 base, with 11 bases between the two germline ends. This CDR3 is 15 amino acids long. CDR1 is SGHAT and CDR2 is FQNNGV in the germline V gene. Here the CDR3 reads CASSPWTVNTGELFF. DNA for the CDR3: TGTGCCAGCAGCCCCTGGACAGTGAACACCGGGGAGCTGTTTTTT.

The chain's CDR3 is CASSELGVGGYTF. The CDR3, as DNA: TGTGCCAGCAGTGAATTGGGTGTCGGTGGCTACACCTTC. This chain connects TRBV25-1 to TRBJ1-2; D gene unclear. The CDR3 extends over 13 amino acids. Trimming removed 1 base from V and 7 bases from J, with 10 bases in between. Germline V gene lookup returns CDR1 MGHDK and CDR2 SYGVNS.

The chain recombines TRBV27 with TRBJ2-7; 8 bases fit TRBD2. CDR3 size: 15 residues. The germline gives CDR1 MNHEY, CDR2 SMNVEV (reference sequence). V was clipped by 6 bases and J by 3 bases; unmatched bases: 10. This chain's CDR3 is CASSPRRGGHYEQYF. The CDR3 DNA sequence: TGTGCCAGCAGCCCCAGACGGGGGGGGCACTACGAGCAGTACTTC.

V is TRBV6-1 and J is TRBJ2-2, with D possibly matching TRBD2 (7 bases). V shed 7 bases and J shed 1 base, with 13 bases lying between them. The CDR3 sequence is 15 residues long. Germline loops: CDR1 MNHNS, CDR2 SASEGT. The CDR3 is CASTLGGVNTGELFF. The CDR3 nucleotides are TGTGCCAGCACCCTAGGGGGGGTGAACACCGGGGAGCTGTTTTTT.

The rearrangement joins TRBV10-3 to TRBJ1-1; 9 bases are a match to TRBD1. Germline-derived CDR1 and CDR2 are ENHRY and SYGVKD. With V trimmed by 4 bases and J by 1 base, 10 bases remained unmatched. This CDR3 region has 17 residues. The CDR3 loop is CAISGRRDRVSNTEAFF. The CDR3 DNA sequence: TGTGCCATCAGTGGTCGCCGGGACAGGGTGTCGAACACTGAAGCTTTCTTT.

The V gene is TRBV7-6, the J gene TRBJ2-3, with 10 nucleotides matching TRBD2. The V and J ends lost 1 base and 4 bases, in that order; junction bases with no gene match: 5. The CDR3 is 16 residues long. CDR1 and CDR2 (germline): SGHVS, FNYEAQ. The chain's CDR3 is CASSLVSGGNSDTQYF. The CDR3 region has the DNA TGTGCCAGCAGCTTAGTTAGCGGGGGGAACTCAGATACGCAGTATTTT.

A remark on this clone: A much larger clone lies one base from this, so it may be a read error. The CDR3 reads CVSSTRSAVDSPLHF. The CDR3 DNA follows: TGCGTCAGCAGCACCCGATCGGCCGTCGATTCACCCCTCCACTTT. The rearrangement joins TRBV5-1 to TRBJ1-6; D uncertain. This CDR3 spans 15 amino acids. Germline lookup yields CDR1 SGHRS and CDR2 YFSETQ.

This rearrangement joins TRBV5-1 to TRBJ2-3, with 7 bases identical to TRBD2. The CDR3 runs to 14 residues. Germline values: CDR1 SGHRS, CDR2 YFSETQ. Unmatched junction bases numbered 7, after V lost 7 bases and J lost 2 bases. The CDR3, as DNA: TGCGCCAGCGCGAGCGGGACCGCCACAGATACGCAGTATTTT. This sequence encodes CASASGTATDTQYF.

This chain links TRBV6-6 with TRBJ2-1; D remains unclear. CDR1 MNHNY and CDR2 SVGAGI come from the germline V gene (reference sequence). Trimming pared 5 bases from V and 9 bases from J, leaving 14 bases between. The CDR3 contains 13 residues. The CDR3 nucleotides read TGTGCCAGCAGTACTCCGACTCGGTCTGAGCAGTTCTTC. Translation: CASSTPTRSEQFF.

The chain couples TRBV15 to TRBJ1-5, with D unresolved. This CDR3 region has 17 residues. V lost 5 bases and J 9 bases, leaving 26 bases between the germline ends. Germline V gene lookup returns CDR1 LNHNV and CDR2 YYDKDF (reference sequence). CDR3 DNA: TGTGCCACCAGCTCATACCGGGCCGACGGTACCCCCCGGCCCCAGCATTTT. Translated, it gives CATSSYRADGTPRPQHF.

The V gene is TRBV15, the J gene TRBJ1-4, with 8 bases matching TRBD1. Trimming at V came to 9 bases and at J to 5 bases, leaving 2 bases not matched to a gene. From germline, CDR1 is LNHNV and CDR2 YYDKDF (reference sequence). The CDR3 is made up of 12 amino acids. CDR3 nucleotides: TGTGCCACTAGGGACAGGAATGAAAAACTGTTTTTT. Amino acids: CATRDRNEKLFF.

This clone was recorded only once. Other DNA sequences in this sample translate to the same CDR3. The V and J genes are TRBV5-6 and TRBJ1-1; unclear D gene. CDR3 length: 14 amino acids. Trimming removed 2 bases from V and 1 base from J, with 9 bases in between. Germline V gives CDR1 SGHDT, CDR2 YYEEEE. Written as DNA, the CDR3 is TGTGCCAGCAGCTTCTCGGGGTCGAACACTGAAGCTTTCTTT. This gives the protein CASSFSGSNTEAFF. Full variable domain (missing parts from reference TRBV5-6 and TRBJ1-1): DAGVTQSPTHLIKTRGQQVTLRCSPKSGHDTVSWYQQALGQGPQFIFQYYEEEERQRGNFPDRFSGHQFPNYSSELNVNALLLGDSALYLCASSFSGSNTEAFFGQGTRLTVV.

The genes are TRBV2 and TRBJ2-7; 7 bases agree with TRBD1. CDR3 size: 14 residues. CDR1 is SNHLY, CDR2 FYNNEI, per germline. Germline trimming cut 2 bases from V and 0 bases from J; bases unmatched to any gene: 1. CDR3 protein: CASSEQGDSYEQYF. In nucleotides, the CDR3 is TGTGCCAGCAGTGAACAGGGGGACTCCTACGAGCAGTACTTC.

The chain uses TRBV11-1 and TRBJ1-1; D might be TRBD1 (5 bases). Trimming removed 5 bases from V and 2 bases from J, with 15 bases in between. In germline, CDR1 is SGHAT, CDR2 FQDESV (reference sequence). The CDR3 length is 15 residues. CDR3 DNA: TGTGCCAGCAGCCCGAGAGCAGGGTATAACACTGAAGCTTTCTTT. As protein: CASSPRAGYNTEAFF.

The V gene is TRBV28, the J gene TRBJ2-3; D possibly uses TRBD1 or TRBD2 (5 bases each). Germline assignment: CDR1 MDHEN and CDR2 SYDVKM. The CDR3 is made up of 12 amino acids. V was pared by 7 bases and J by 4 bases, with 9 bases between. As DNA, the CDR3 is TGTGCCAGCACAGGGCGGGCAGATACGCAGTATTTT. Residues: CASTGRADTQYF.

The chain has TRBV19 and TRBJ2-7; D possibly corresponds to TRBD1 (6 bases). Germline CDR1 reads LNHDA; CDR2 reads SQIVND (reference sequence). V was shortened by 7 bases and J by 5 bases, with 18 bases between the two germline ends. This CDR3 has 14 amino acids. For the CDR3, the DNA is TGTGCCAGTAAATTCTCGGGCAGGGGCGACGAGCAGTACTTC. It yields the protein CASKFSGRGDEQYF.

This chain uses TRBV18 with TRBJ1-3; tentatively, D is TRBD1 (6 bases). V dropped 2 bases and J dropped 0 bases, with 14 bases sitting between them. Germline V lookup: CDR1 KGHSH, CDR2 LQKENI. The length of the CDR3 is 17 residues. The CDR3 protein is CASSPVRGEVSGNTIYF. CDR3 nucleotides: TGTGCCAGCTCACCAGTCAGGGGCGAAGTCTCTGGAAACACCATATATTTT.